A single sample gave rise to the 22 T cell receptor beta chains below, sequenced in a study of cytomegalovirus exposure and HLA in healthy donors. PCR was performed using 60 Vbeta and 13 Jbeta primers. The method was immunoSEQ multiplex PCR; TCRdb's version includes in-frame clones alone and lacks a portion of them. The sample records 190,000 or so clones, more than 80% being singletons. Sequencing was done on a sample of PBMCs. The origin of the receptors is a boy between 10 and 17 years old in good health and CMV-seronegative.

The chain joins TRBV6-5 to TRBJ2-1; possibly TRBD2 for D (5 bases). The CDR3 extends over 13 amino acids. Germline V lookup: CDR1 MNHEY, CDR2 SVGAGI. V dropped 7 bases and J dropped 7 bases, with 14 bases sitting between them. The CDR3 region has the DNA TGTGCCAGCATAGGGCTAGCTCCAAATGAGCAGTTCTTC. As protein: CASIGLAPNEQFF.

Notes on this clone: A junction boundary mismatches the germline segment, possibly from a read error. This chain links TRBV7-9 with TRBJ2-3; 13 bases are shared with TRBD2. The CDR3 contains 18 residues. Germline values: CDR1 SEHNR, CDR2 FQNEAQ (reference sequence). The CDR3, as DNA: TGTTCCAGCAGCCCTCCGGGACTAGCGGGGTACAGCACAGATACGCAGTATTTT. As protein: CSSSPPGLAGYSTDTQYF.

This clone appeared a few times. The chain combines TRBV25-1 with TRBJ1-4; D call uncertain. CDR3 length equals 11 residues. V was pared by 6 bases and J by 7 bases, with 6 bases between. Germline V lookup: CDR1 MGHDK, CDR2 SYGVNS. For the CDR3, the DNA is TGTGCCAGCAGCGCTAGTGAAAAACTGTTTTTT. Translation gives CASSASEKLFF.

CDR3 loop: CASSQDRDGGAPLHF. The CDR3 DNA reads as TGTGCCAGCAGCCAAGATAGGGACGGGGGGGCACCCCTCCACTTT. The chain uses TRBV4-2 and TRBJ1-6; the D gene is possibly TRBD1 (5 bases). The CDR3 length is 15 residues. V was clipped by 0 bases and J by 11 bases, with 14 bases between them. Germline loops: CDR1 LGHNA, CDR2 YNFKEQ.

V and J are TRBV29-1 and TRBJ1-1; D is unresolved. CDR1 is SQVTM and CDR2 is ANQGSEA in the germline V gene. This CDR3 region has 12 residues. V shed 6 bases and J shed 4 bases, with 12 bases lying between them. The CDR3 DNA is TGCAGCGTGGCCGGGAGGGTCACTGAAGCTTTCTTT. Translating it yields CSVAGRVTEAFF.

This clone showed up just a few times. V is TRBV27 and J is TRBJ1-1; the D gene is possibly TRBD1 (5 bases). From germline, CDR1 is MNHEY and CDR2 SMNVEV (reference sequence). The CDR3 spans 14 residues. V lost 6 bases, J lost 5 bases, and 16 bases lay in between. The CDR3 loop reads CASSRIRGGTEAFF. In DNA form, the CDR3 reads TGTGCCAGCAGCCGGATACGGGGGGGAACTGAAGCTTTCTTT.

The rearrangement joins TRBV19 to TRBJ2-5, with 9 bases aligning to TRBD2. V lost 1 base, J lost 0 bases, and 0 bases stayed unmatched. There are 15 residues in the CDR3. Germline V gene lookup returns CDR1 LNHDA and CDR2 SQIVND (reference sequence). CDR3 amino acids: CASSIGGRDQETQYF. The CDR3, as DNA: TGTGCCAGTAGTATAGGCGGGAGGGACCAAGAGACCCAGTACTTC.

This chain joins TRBV13 and TRBJ2-7; the D gene is possibly TRBD1 (7 bases). CDR3 length equals 13 residues. V was pared by 5 bases and J by 6 bases, with 14 bases between. The germline gives CDR1 PRHDT, CDR2 FYEKMQ (reference sequence). Here the CDR3 DNA reads TGTGCCAGCAGCGTCAGGGGGGATCTCGAGCAGTACTTC. Protein product: CASSVRGDLEQYF. Full variable domain (rest looked up from reference TRBV13 and TRBJ2-7): AAGVIQSPRHLIKEKRETATLKCYPIPRHDTVYWYQQGPGQDPQFLISFYEKMQSDKGSIPDRFSAQQFSDYHSELNMSSLELGDSALYFCASSVRGDLEQYFGPGTRLTVT.

The J gene is TRBJ1-2, the V gene TRBV21-1; TRBD1 reflects the table's D call only, with no check against the DNA. TRBV21-1 is deemed a pseudogene. The CDR3 runs 16 residues. CDR3 sequence: CASSDEPTGLLDGYTF. CDR3 in DNA: TGTGCCAGCAGTGATGAACCGACAGGCCTTCTTGACGGCTACACCTTC.

This clone has more than one count but fewer than ten. The CDR3 spells CASSVNPTTNTEAFF. The CDR3 nucleotides are TGTGCCAGCAGCGTAAACCCAACTACTAACACTGAAGCTTTCTTT. The rearrangement links TRBV9 to TRBJ1-1; D uncertain. Germline CDR1 is SGDLS and CDR2 is YYNGEE. The CDR3 spans 15 residues. The V gene lost 1 base and the J gene lost 2 bases, with 12 bases spanning the gap.

This chain joins TRBV30 and TRBJ1-3; 8 bases are shared with TRBD1. This CDR3 has 15 residues. Germline-derived CDR1 and CDR2 are GTSNPN and SVGIG (reference sequence). After removal of 6 bases from V and 0 bases from J, the junction contained 7 bases not matched to a gene. The CDR3 is CACLRQGFSGNTIYF. CDR3 bases: TGTGCCTGCCTCCGACAGGGGTTCTCTGGAAACACCATATATTTT.

J is TRBJ2-7 and V is TRBV5-1, with 8 bases identical to TRBD1. There are 16 residues in the CDR3. Germline assignment: CDR1 SGHRS and CDR2 YFSETQ. The trim removed 4 bases at V and 0 bases at J, leaving 9 bases unmatched. CDR3 bases: TGCGCCAGCAGCCCTTACGGGACAGGTGTCTCCTACGAGCAGTACTTC. Protein sequence: CASSPYGTGVSYEQYF.

The J gene is TRBJ1-1, the V gene TRBV11-3, with 9 positions matching TRBD1. After removal of 8 bases from V and 6 bases from J, the junction contained 4 bases not matched to a gene. The CDR3 is 12 residues long. From germline, CDR1 is SGHNT and CDR2 YENEEA. CDR3 region: CASGTGWAEAFF. CDR3 nucleotide sequence: TGTGCCAGCGGGACAGGGTGGGCTGAAGCTTTCTTT.

The rearrangement uses TRBV7-2 and TRBJ1-1, with no clear D. Germline CDR1 and CDR2: SGHTA and FQGNSA. The CDR3 loop spans 13 amino acids. Trimming removed 2 bases at V and 7 bases at J, with 11 bases between. In nucleotides, the CDR3 is TGTGCCAGCAGCTTACGCCCGCCGGGTGAAGCTTTCTTT. It is translated as CASSLRPPGEAFF.

This clone came up a few times. The CDR3 sequence: CASNPRFGQGRTEAFF. DNA for the CDR3: TGTGCCAGTAATCCTCGGTTCGGGCAGGGTAGGACTGAAGCTTTCTTT. V and J are TRBV19 and TRBJ1-1; tentative D call: TRBD1 (5 bases). V dropped 7 bases and J dropped 5 bases, with 23 bases sitting between them. Per germline, CDR1 LNHDA and CDR2 SQIVND (reference sequence). This CDR3 contains 16 residues.

V and J are TRBV7-3 and TRBJ1-3, with D perhaps TRBD1 (6 bases). The CDR3 sequence is 15 residues long. V was pared by 5 bases and J by 0 bases, with 11 bases between. From germline, CDR1 is SGHTA and CDR2 FQGTGA. CDR3 sequence: CASSPVGGSGNTIYF. The CDR3 DNA reads as TGTGCCAGCAGCCCGGTAGGGGGCTCTGGAAACACCATATATTTT.

The chain recombines TRBV4-2 with TRBJ2-7, with a tentative D call TRBD2 (6 bases). Germline V gene sequence: CDR1 LGHNA, CDR2 YNFKEQ. CDR3 size: 14 residues. Trimming took 0 bases from V and 5 from J, leaving 11 bases between them. The CDR3 bases are TGTGCCAGCAGCCAAGATATAGGGAGGAACGAGCAGTACTTC. Translated, it gives CASSQDIGRNEQYF.

The V gene is TRBV4-3, the J gene TRBJ1-2, with D perhaps TRBD1 (6 bases). This CDR3 contains 14 residues. V was trimmed by 2 bases and J by 2 bases, leaving 9 bases between them. Germline V gene data show CDR1 as LGHNA and CDR2 as YSLEER. The CDR3 is CASSQTGPNYGYTF. CDR3 coding DNA: TGCGCCAGCAGCCAAACAGGGCCCAACTATGGCTACACCTTC.

Details on this clone: It is unclear where the CDR3 begins or ends on the DNA, so no DNA is shown, and the CDR3 is as TCRdb lists it. The chain recombines TRBV19 with TRBJ2-7; TRBD2 is taken as the D call from the table, unchecked against the DNA. Germline V CDR1 and CDR2: LNHDA, SQIVND (reference sequence). The length of the CDR3 is 13 amino acids, counting both ends. The CDR3 spells CASTSGNSYEQYF.

The chain employs TRBV13 and TRBJ2-7; maybe TRBD1 (5 bases). Looked up from germline, CDR1 is PRHDT and CDR2 is FYEKMQ (reference sequence). The V end was cut by 5 bases, the J end by 3 bases, with 29 bases between. The CDR3 length is 19 residues. CDR3 residues: CASSATPQVDPLKVYEQYF. The DNA for the CDR3 is TGTGCCAGCAGCGCCACCCCACAGGTAGACCCTCTGAAGGTCTACGAGCAGTACTTC.

The chain is built from TRBV7-3 and TRBJ2-1, with TRBD2 matching 8 bases. Germline loops: CDR1 SGHTA, CDR2 FQGTGA. J was trimmed by 7 bases and V by 1 base; bases with no gene match: 9. The CDR3 has 16 residues. CDR3 sequence reads: CASSLRSGRSRNEQFF. The DNA of the CDR3 is TGTGCCAGCAGCTTAAGGAGCGGGAGATCGCGGAATGAGCAGTTCTTC.

This chain links TRBV5-4 with TRBJ2-1, with a possible D match to TRBD1 (5 bases). V dropped 5 bases and J dropped 2 bases, with 8 bases sitting between them. CDR1 is SGHNT, CDR2 YYREEE, per germline (reference sequence). This CDR3 comprises 13 residues. The CDR3 DNA sequence: TGTGCCAGCAGGGACACCGCCTACAATGAGCAGTTCTTC. It translates to CASRDTAYNEQFF. The entire variable domain, with the rest obtained from reference TRBV5-4 and TRBJ2-1, is as follows: ETGVTQSPTHLIKTRGQQVTLRCSSQSGHNTVSWYQQALGQGPQFIFQYYREEENGRGNFPPRFSGLQFPNYSSELNVNALELDDSALYLCASRDTAYNEQFFGPGTRLTVL.